This TCR beta chain was sequenced for a study of T cells in Graves' hyperthyroidism and ophthalmopathy. This clonotype has a count of ten or more. From RNA transcripts, TCR beta CDR3 regions were amplified. The HTBI primer set drove a first-round RT-PCR of the TCR CDR3. TCRdb passed the multiplex PCR reads through MiXCR, listing each CDR3 protein once. The sample has approximately 370,000 distinct CDR3 sequences; about a sixth are singletons. Sequenced material: blood. This receptor was taken from a woman aged 25-40 years with Graves' hyperthyroidism that later progressed to Graves' ophthalmopathy.

The CDR3 region has the DNA TGTGCCAGCGGCTCCCCCCCGCCGTTTATTTTGAACACTGAAGCTTTCTTT. Translation: CASGSPPPFILNTEAFF. This chain connects TRBV12-3 or TRBV12-4 to TRBJ1-1, with unresolved D. The CDR3 has 17 residues. Trimming stripped 8 bases from V and 0 bases from J, with 22 bases between.